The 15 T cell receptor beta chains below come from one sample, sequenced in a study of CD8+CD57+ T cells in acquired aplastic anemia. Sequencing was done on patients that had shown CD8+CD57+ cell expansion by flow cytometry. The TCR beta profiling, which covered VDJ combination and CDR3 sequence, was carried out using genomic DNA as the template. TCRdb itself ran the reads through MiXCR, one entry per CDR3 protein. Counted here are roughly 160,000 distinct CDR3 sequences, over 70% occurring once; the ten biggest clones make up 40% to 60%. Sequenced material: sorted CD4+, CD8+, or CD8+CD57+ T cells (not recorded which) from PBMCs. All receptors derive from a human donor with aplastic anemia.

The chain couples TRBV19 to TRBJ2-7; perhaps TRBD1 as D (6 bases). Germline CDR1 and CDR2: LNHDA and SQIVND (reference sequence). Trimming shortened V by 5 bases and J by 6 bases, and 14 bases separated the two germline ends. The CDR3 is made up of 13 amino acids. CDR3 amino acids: CASSLVQGREQYF. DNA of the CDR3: TGTGCCAGTAGTTTAGTCCAGGGGCGCGAGCAGTACTTC.

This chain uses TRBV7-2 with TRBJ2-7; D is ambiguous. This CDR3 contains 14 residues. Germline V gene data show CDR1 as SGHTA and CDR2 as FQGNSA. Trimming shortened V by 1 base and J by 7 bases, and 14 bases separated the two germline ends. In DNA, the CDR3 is TGTGCCAGCAGCTTAGAGCGTCGGATTTGGGAGCAGTACTTC. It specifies CASSLERRIWEQYF.

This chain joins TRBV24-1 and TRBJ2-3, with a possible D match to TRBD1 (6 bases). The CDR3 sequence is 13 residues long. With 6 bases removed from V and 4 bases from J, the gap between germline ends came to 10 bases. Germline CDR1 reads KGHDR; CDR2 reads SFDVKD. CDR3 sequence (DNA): TGTGCCACCAGTTCCACAGGGTCAGATACGCAGTATTTT. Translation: CATSSTGSDTQYF.

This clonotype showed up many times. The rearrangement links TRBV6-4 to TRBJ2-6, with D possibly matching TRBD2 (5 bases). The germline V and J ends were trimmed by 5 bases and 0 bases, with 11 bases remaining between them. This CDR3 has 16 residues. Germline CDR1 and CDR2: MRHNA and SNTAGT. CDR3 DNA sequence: TGTGCCAGCAGTCCAGAGGGCGGCTCTGGGGCCAACGTCCTGACTTTC. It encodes CASSPEGGSGANVLTF.

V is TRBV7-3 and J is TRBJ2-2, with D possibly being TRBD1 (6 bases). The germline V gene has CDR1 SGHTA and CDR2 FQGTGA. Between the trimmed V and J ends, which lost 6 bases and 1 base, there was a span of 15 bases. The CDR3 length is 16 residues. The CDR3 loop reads CASRLNGQKNTGELFF. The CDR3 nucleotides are TGTGCCAGCAGACTAAACGGACAGAAGAACACCGGGGAGCTGTTTTTT.

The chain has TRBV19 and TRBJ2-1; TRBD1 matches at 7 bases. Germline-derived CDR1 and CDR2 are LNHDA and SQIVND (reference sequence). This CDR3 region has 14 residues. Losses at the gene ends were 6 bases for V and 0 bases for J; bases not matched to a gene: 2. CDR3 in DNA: TGTGCCAGTAGGGACAGGAGCTCCTACAATGAGCAGTTCTTC. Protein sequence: CASRDRSSYNEQFF.

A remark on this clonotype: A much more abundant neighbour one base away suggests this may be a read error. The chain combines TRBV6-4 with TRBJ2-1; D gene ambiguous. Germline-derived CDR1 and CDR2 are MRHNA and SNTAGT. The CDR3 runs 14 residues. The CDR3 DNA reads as TGTGCCAGCAGTGACTCGGAGAACTACCATGAGCAGTTCTTC. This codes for CASSDSENYHEQFF.

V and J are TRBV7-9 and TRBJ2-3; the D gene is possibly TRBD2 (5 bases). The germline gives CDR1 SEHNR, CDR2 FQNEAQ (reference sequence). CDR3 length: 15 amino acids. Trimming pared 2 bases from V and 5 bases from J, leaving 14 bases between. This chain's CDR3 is CASSLSTTYGDTQYF. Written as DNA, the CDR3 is TGTGCCAGCAGCTTATCGACTACCTATGGAGATACGCAGTATTTT.

The CDR3 reads CAISAGADPQPQHF. CDR3 nucleotide sequence: TGTGCCATCAGTGCAGGGGCCGACCCCCAGCCCCAGCATTTT. The chain uses TRBV10-3 and TRBJ1-5; D is perhaps TRBD1 (6 bases). Deletions cut 4 bases from V and 7 bases from J, with 14 bases between. Germline CDR1 reads ENHRY; CDR2 reads SYGVKD. There are 14 residues in the CDR3.

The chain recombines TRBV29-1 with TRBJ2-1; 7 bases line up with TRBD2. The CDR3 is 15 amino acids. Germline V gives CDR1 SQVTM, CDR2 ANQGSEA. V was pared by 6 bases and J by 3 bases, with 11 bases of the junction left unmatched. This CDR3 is CSVPAGGSVYNEQFF. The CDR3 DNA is TGCAGCGTGCCCGCCGGCGGGAGTGTCTACAATGAGCAGTTCTTC.

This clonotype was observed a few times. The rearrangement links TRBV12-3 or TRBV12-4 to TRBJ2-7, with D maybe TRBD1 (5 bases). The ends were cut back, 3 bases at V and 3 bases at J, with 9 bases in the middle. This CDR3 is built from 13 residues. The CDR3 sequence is CASSFGQNYEQYF. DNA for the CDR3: TGTGCCAGCAGTTTCGGACAAAACTACGAGCAGTACTTC.

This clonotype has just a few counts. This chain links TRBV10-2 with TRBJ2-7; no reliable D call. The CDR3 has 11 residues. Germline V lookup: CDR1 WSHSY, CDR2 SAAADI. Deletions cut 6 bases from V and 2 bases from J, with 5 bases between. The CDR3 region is CASRSTYEQYF. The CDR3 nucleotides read TGCGCCAGCAGATCGACCTACGAGCAGTACTTC.

The CDR3 here is CSARDPTGGDTEAFF. The CDR3 DNA follows: TGCAGTGCTAGAGACCCGACAGGGGGGGACACTGAAGCTTTCTTT. V is TRBV20-1 and J is TRBJ1-1, with 9 positions matching TRBD1. V was clipped by 0 bases and J by 3 bases; unmatched bases: 5. The CDR3 runs to 15 residues. Germline assignment: CDR1 DFQATT and CDR2 SNEGSKA (reference sequence).

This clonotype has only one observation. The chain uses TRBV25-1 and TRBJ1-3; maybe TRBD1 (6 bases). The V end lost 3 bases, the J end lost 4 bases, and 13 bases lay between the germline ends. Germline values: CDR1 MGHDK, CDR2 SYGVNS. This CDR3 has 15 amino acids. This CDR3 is CASSERGAQGNTIYF. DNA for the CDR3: TGTGCCAGCAGTGAGCGGGGGGCGCAAGGAAACACCATATATTTT.

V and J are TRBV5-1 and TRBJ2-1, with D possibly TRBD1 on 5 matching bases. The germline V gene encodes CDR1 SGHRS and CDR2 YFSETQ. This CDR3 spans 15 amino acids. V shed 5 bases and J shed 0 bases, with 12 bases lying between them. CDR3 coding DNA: TGCGCCAGCAGTACGGACACGAGCTCCTACAATGAGCAGTTCTTC. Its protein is CASSTDTSSYNEQFF.